This T cell receptor (beta chain) was found in a study of blood T cell repertoires in COVID-19. Study in general: Samples came from the United States, Italy and Spain, spanning acute and convalescent COVID-19.

Original handling: Reference gene primer amplification gave estimated nucleated cell counts. Assay: immunoSEQ multiplex PCR; the TCRdb copy retains only in-frame clones and omits some. That table gives V, J and clone size, and the DNA gave D and trimming. The sample carries nearly 80,000 clones, 65% to 85% recorded once. The CDR3 spans 16 residues. Per germline, CDR1 MNHEY and CDR2 SVGEGT. The junction had 12 bases not matched to a gene; V was cut back by 6 bases and J by 5 bases. The source material was peripheral blood. This TCR derives from a man in his fifties or sixties with active or convalescent COVID-19. The V gene is TRBV6-2 or TRBV6-3, the J gene TRBJ2-5, with 10 bases aligning to TRBD2. The CDR3 bases are TGTGCCAGCAGCATATTAGCAGCGGGGGGGCCGGAGACCCAGTACTTC. Translating it yields CASSILAAGGPETQYF.